Listed below are T cell receptor beta chains from one sample, sequenced in a study of blood T cell repertoires in COVID-19. Libraries were prepared by immunoSEQ multiplex PCR; TCRdb keeps only in-frame clonotypes and omits some of them. This sample carries some 220,000 clones, roughly four fifths of them seen once, and the ten largest clones take 1.3%. Specimen: PBMCs or T cells enriched from blood (not recorded which). Every receptor here comes from a woman in her thirties or forties with acute COVID-19. Both conserved end residues are part of each CDR3. Not every row has a clone size; where given, it reads once, few, many or a size class.

CDR3: CASSASLRGTYNEQFF; V: TRBV28; size: NA
CDR3: CASSLRFYRGNTEAFF; V: TRBV27; size: once
CDR3: CASSFARGLGYNEQFF; V: TRBV28; size: NA
CDR3: CAGRGSGNTIYF; V: TRBV12-3/TRBV12-4; size: NA
CDR3: CASRKGVTGELFF; V: TRBV7-2; size: once
CDR3: CASSPDSPTDTQYF; V: TRBV5-1; size: NA
CDR3: CASSLARVKGVTDTQYF; V: TRBV7-8; size: NA
CDR3: CASSQGGPPSYNEQFF; V: TRBV4-1; size: NA
CDR3: CAWSVQGQGTEAFF; V: TRBV30; size: NA
CDR3: CAISESVRTGDEQYF; V: TRBV10-3; size: NA
CDR3: CSVSTESYNEQFF; V: TRBV29-1; size: NA
CDR3: CASSHFSGTTTGELFF; V: TRBV4-2; size: few
CDR3: CASSPGQVHEQFF; V: TRBV7-2; size: NA
CDR3: CASSPVEWELTEAFF; V: TRBV6-2/TRBV6-3; size: NA
CDR3: CASSPRELGNEQFF; V: TRBV25-1; size: NA
CDR3: CASSGLAGPVQETQYF; V: TRBV11-3; size: NA
CDR3: CASSRTGREDQPQHF; V: TRBV3-1/TRBV3-2; size: once
CDR3: CASSQVERNQPQHF; V: TRBV4-1; size: NA
CDR3: CASSLMGGPLFTDTQYF; V: TRBV7-3; size: NA
CDR3: CASSQVGPSGREQYF; V: TRBV4-2; size: NA
CDR3: CASSQTTGTNEKLFF; V: TRBV4-1; size: NA
CDR3: CASSGGYSNQPQHF; V: TRBV9; size: few
CDR3: CASVGQAYDGYTF; V: TRBV2; size: NA
CDR3: CSVSWGGREKLFF; V: TRBV29-1; size: once
CDR3: CASSLEGLKTQYF; V: TRBV5-1; size: NA
CDR3: CASKRFAGDYNEQFF; V: TRBV2; size: NA
CDR3: CAISERQGAKGNTIYF; V: TRBV10-3; size: NA
CDR3: CASSRGPGLGLIRGTGELFF; V: TRBV6-2/TRBV6-3; size: NA
CDR3: CASSQDTRGRRTGELFF; V: TRBV4-1; size: NA
CDR3: CASSSPGTGIEQYF; V: TRBV7-8; size: NA
CDR3: CASSLSQGTDTQYF; V: TRBV5-1; size: NA
CDR3: CASRTGTGGYGYTF; V: TRBV28; size: NA
CDR3: CASSLGEGQPQHF; V: TRBV7-9; size: NA
CDR3: CASSLTGNTEAFF; V: TRBV12-3/TRBV12-4; size: many
CDR3: CASSWTSGGATGELFF; V: TRBV7-2; size: NA
CDR3: CASSATEGDQPQHF; V: TRBV7-9; size: NA
CDR3: CASSLGLTDNTEAFF; V: TRBV7-9; size: NA
CDR3: CASSLTGEDNQPQHF; V: TRBV5-6; size: once
CDR3: CASSSQPGGPLQETQYF; V: TRBV5-1; size: NA
CDR3: CASSLAGPASEQYF; V: TRBV7-2; size: NA
CDR3: CASSLYSQGKGYTF; V: TRBV28; size: NA
CDR3: CASSAAGPILPEQYF; V: TRBV2; size: NA
CDR3: CASSETANSYNSPLHF; V: TRBV11-2; size: once
CDR3: CASSSVGRINEKLFF; V: TRBV11-2; size: NA
CDR3: CASSLGTNYEQYF; V: TRBV28; size: NA